The T cell receptor beta chain under discussion was sequenced for a study of blood T cell repertoires in COVID-19. For the study at large: T cells, B-cell-depleted T cells, or PBMCs provided the cDNA or gDNA that served as material.

Those who participated ranged in age from roughly 18 to 89 years and resided in under 25 US areas. Recovery meant two consecutive negative NP/OP PCR tests, professional clearance, or resolved symptoms. The V gene's germline CDR1 is SGHNT and CDR2 YYREEE (reference sequence). With 7 bases removed from V and 2 bases from J, the gap between germline ends came to 21 bases. The CDR3 is 16 residues long. In this sample, this clone turned up a few times. Sequenced by immunoSEQ multiplex PCR; TCRdb stores in-frame clones only, minus some. The table lists a few hundred thousand clones, 65% to 85% of them singletons.

The clonotype was recovered from a woman aged 35 to 49 who had recovered from COVID-19. The chain has TRBV5-4 and TRBJ1-2; D is ambiguous. Sequenced material: PBMCs or T cells enriched from blood (not recorded which). The CDR3 coding sequence is TGTGCCAGCTCCACCAACACGTACGCCGAAAACTATGGCTACACCTTC. It specifies CASSTNTYAENYGYTF.